One and the same sample provided the 19 T cell receptor beta chains below, sequenced in a study of cytomegalovirus exposure and HLA in healthy donors. Primers: 60 Vbeta forward and 13 Jbeta reverse. Sequencing was performed with immunoSEQ multiplex PCR; in TCRdb, only in-frame clones are kept and a portion is missing. The sample holds some 130,000 clones; roughly 79% are singletons and the top ten take over 1.5%. Sequenced sample: PBMCs. The source of these receptors is a woman in her fifties or sixties in good health and CMV-seronegative.

The chain employs TRBV28 and TRBJ1-2; 7 bases line up with TRBD1. The CDR3 runs 15 residues. Germline V gives CDR1 MDHEN, CDR2 SYDVKM. V shed 2 bases and J 4 bases; nucleotides not matched to a gene: 7. CDR3 amino acids: CASSLPQTGIYGYTF. CDR3 sequence (DNA): TGTGCCAGCAGTTTACCCCAGACAGGGATCTATGGCTACACCTTC.

The count of this clone is one. The chain is built from TRBV29-1 and TRBJ1-2; 9 nucleotides match TRBD1. The V segment lost 3 bases and the J segment 4 bases; nucleotides outside the gene matches: 9. In germline, CDR1 is SQVTM, CDR2 ANQGSEA. This CDR3 has 15 residues. The CDR3 spells CSVDERETGGYGYTF. For the CDR3, the DNA is TGCAGCGTTGACGAGAGAGAGACAGGGGGCTATGGCTACACCTTC.

The V gene is TRBV4-2, the J gene TRBJ2-1; D might be TRBD2 (6 bases). The CDR3 contains 17 residues. Germline-derived CDR1 and CDR2 are LGHNA and YNFKEQ. Trimming cost V 0 bases and J 1 base, with 13 bases left between them. CDR3 bases: TGTGCCAGCAGCCAAGATTTTGGGGGGAGGTCCTACAATGAGCAGTTCTTC. As protein: CASSQDFGGRSYNEQFF.

The chain combines TRBV7-9 with TRBJ2-3; 10 positions match TRBD1. Trimming at V came to 2 bases and at J to 3 bases, leaving 2 bases not matched to a gene. This CDR3 contains 15 residues. Germline CDR1 SEHNR, CDR2 FQNEAQ (reference sequence). The CDR3 here is CASSLRQGATDTQYF. In DNA form, the CDR3 reads TGTGCCAGCAGCTTAAGACAGGGGGCGACAGATACGCAGTATTTT. The variable domain in full, completed from reference TRBV7-9 and TRBJ2-3, reads DTGVSQNPRHKITKRGQNVTFRCDPISEHNRLYWYRQTLGQGPEFLTYFQNEAQLEKSRLLSDRFSAERPKGSFSTLEIQRTEQGDSAMYLCASSLRQGATDTQYFGPGTRLTVL.

The chain recombines TRBV6-1 with TRBJ2-5, with D tentatively TRBD2 (7 bases). This CDR3 spans 16 amino acids. V lost 2 bases, J lost 5 bases, and 18 bases lay in between. Looked up from germline, CDR1 is MNHNS and CDR2 is SASEGT. This CDR3 is CASSEFGRGGAETQYF. The CDR3 region has the DNA TGTGCCAGCAGTGAATTTGGTAGGGGGGGTGCGGAGACCCAGTACTTC.

CDR3 sequence: CASSAHVQGGIEKLFF. The DNA of the CDR3 is TGTGCCAGCAGTGCGCACGTACAGGGAGGGATCGAAAAACTGTTTTTT. The V gene is TRBV28, the J gene TRBJ1-4, with D possibly matching TRBD1 (6 bases). V lost 5 bases and J 8 bases, leaving 21 bases between the germline ends. The CDR3 is made up of 16 amino acids. The germline V gene has CDR1 MDHEN and CDR2 SYDVKM.

This clone was recorded only once. The chain uses TRBV7-9 and TRBJ2-1, with D tentatively TRBD2 (6 bases). The CDR3 is 15 residues long. Germline CDR1 SEHNR, CDR2 FQNEAQ (reference sequence). Trimming removed 1 base at V and 4 bases at J, with 11 bases between. In DNA, the CDR3 is TGTGCCAGCAGCTTAGTCCCTGGGACTTACAATGAGCAGTTCTTC. This encodes CASSLVPGTYNEQFF. Full variable domain (missing parts from reference TRBV7-9 and TRBJ2-1): DTGVSQNPRHKITKRGQNVTFRCDPISEHNRLYWYRQTLGQGPEFLTYFQNEAQLEKSRLLSDRFSAERPKGSFSTLEIQRTEQGDSAMYLCASSLVPGTYNEQFFGPGTRLTVL.

V usage is TRBV19 and J usage is TRBJ2-1, with TRBD2 matching 9 bases. There are 13 residues in the CDR3. The V gene end was trimmed by 6 bases and the J gene end by 9 bases; junction bases not matched to a gene: 6. CDR1 and CDR2 (germline): LNHDA, SQIVND (reference sequence). CDR3 sequence (DNA): TGTGCCAGTAGACAGCGGGGGGTCGGTGAGCAGTTCTTC. This codes for CASRQRGVGEQFF.

Note on this clone: At one end, the junction sequence differs from germline, possibly due to a read error. The chain links TRBV7-6 to TRBJ2-1; 10 bases are a match to TRBD2. This CDR3 is built from 12 residues. Germline lookup yields CDR1 SGHVS and CDR2 FNYEAQ. The CDR3 protein is CASSLAGVQQFF. In DNA form, the CDR3 reads TGTGCCAGCAGCCTAGCGGGAGTGCAGCAGTTCTTC.

The chain carries TRBV28 and TRBJ1-1; D might be TRBD1 (5 bases). The CDR3 sequence is 14 residues long. Germline-derived CDR1 and CDR2 are MDHEN and SYDVKM. Trimming took off 6 bases at V and 6 bases at J, with 17 bases between the two ends. CDR3 residues: CASSGMSGRAEAFF. The DNA of the CDR3 is TGTGCCAGCAGCGGAATGTCAGGGCGCGCTGAAGCTTTCTTT.

This sequence joins TRBV18 and TRBJ2-7, with 8 nucleotides matching TRBD2. Per the germline V gene, CDR1 is KGHSH and CDR2 is LQKENI. V was clipped by 2 bases and J by 4 bases; unmatched bases: 4. The CDR3 sequence is 14 residues long. CDR3 sequence (DNA): TGTGCCAGCTCACCAAGGGGACTAGGGTACGAGCAGTACGTC. Its protein is CASSPRGLGYEQYV.

The V gene is TRBV28, the J gene TRBJ2-1, with 10 bases matching TRBD2. The J segment lost 6 bases and the V segment lost 5 bases, leaving 16 bases of the junction unmatched. The CDR3 runs 18 residues. Germline V lookup: CDR1 MDHEN, CDR2 SYDVKM. The CDR3 nucleotides are TGTGCCAGCAGTCCCCTTCTAGCGGGAGTGCGGTCATTCAATGAGCAGTTCTTC. Its protein is CASSPLLAGVRSFNEQFF. The complete variable domain, with remaining parts taken from reference TRBV28 and TRBJ2-1, reads DVKVTQSSRYLVKRTGEKVFLECVQDMDHENMFWYRQDPGLGLRLIYFSYDVKMKEKGDIPEGYSVSREKKERFSLILESASTNQTSMYLCASSPLLAGVRSFNEQFFGPGTRLTVL.

The rearrangement joins TRBV29-1 to TRBJ2-5, with a weak D call TRBD1 (5 bases). This CDR3 spans 12 amino acids. In germline, CDR1 is SQVTM, CDR2 ANQGSEA. The V and J ends lost 3 bases and 3 bases respectively, with 8 bases between them. For the CDR3, the DNA is TGCAGCGTTGAGAAGACAGAAGAGACCCAGTACTTC. This encodes CSVEKTEETQYF.

This sequence joins TRBV5-4 and TRBJ2-7; 7 positions agree with TRBD1. Looked up from germline, CDR1 is SGHNT and CDR2 is YYREEE (reference sequence). CDR3 length: 15 amino acids. V gave up 1 base and J gave up 1 base; unmatched junction bases: 5. The CDR3 loop is CASSLRQGVSYEQYF. In DNA form, the CDR3 reads TGTGCCAGCAGCTTGCGTCAGGGGGTATCCTACGAGCAGTACTTC.

This clone was observed a handful of times. The chain is built from TRBV11-2 and TRBJ2-2; the D is unclear. The CDR3 extends over 17 amino acids. Per the germline V gene, CDR1 is SGHAT and CDR2 is FQNNGV. Trimming stripped 1 base from V and 4 bases from J, with 16 bases between. The CDR3 region is CASSLVARFPSTGELFF. The CDR3 DNA sequence: TGTGCCAGCAGCTTAGTTGCCAGGTTTCCCTCCACCGGGGAGCTGTTTTTT.

The chain couples TRBV5-1 to TRBJ2-7, with D perhaps matching TRBD2 (5 bases). Between the trimmed V and J ends, which lost 3 bases and 5 bases, there was a span of 12 bases. Germline values: CDR1 SGHRS, CDR2 YFSETQ. The CDR3 is made up of 13 amino acids. The CDR3 loop reads CASSSGYGDEQYV. In nucleotides, the CDR3 is TGCGCCAGCAGCTCGGGGTACGGAGACGAGCAGTACGTC.

This chain uses TRBV7-2 with TRBJ2-1; 7 nucleotides match TRBD2. J gave up 6 bases and V 1 base, and 6 bases lay outside the gene matches. CDR3 length equals 15 residues. CDR1 is SGHTA, CDR2 FQGNSA, per germline. The CDR3 DNA follows: TGTGCCAGCAGCTTAGAGGCGGGAGTGAGCAATGAGCAGTTCTTC. It codes for CASSLEAGVSNEQFF.

The genes are TRBV7-9 and TRBJ2-5, with 9 bases matching TRBD2. The ends lost 1 base at V and 4 bases at J; junction bases unmatched: 10. CDR1 and CDR2 from the germline V gene are SEHNR and FQNEAQ (reference sequence). This CDR3 spans 17 amino acids. The CDR3 reads CASSLEAGGDWRETQYF. The CDR3 nucleotides are TGTGCCAGCAGCTTAGAGGCGGGGGGGGACTGGCGAGAGACCCAGTACTTC.

This sequence joins TRBV21-1 and TRBJ2-7; the table's D gene call, TRBD2, was not cross checked with the DNA. TRBV21-1 is annotated as a pseudogene. This CDR3 contains 14 residues. The CDR3 spells CASSGWDLPYEQYV. CDR3 coding DNA: TGTGCCAGCAGCGGATGGGACTTACCCTACGAGCAGTACGTC.